The 20 T cell receptor beta chains in this list originate from one sample, sequenced in a study of cytomegalovirus exposure and HLA in healthy donors. 13 Jbeta primers and 60 Vbeta primers were used for the PCR. The repertoire was sequenced with immunoSEQ multiplex PCR; TCRdb's copy has only in-frame clones and lacks some. This table holds 120,000 to 150,000 clones, around 79% found once. Sequenced: PBMCs. The receptors shown here come from a female donor in good health and CMV-seronegative.

The rearrangement joins TRBV5-1 to TRBJ1-1, with D possibly TRBD1 on 5 matching bases. Germline CDR1 SGHRS, CDR2 YFSETQ. Trimming pared 5 bases from V and 8 bases from J, leaving 16 bases between. The CDR3 extends over 13 amino acids. Written as DNA, the CDR3 is TGCGCCAGCAGTGGGGGTGCGGGGAGGGAAGCTTTCTTT. Translated: CASSGGAGREAFF.

The J gene is TRBJ2-7, the V gene TRBV19; D is perhaps TRBD1 (7 bases). Germline V gene data show CDR1 as LNHDA and CDR2 as SQIVND (reference sequence). The CDR3 contains 15 residues. Trimming removed 3 bases from V and 3 bases from J, with 15 bases in between. The DNA of the CDR3 is TGTGCCAGTAGTATGGAGAACAGGGGACTCTACGAGCAGTACTTC. Translated: CASSMENRGLYEQYF. Looking up the rest from reference TRBV19 and TRBJ2-7 gives the full variable domain: DGGITQSPKYLFRKEGQNVTLSCEQNLNHDAMYWYRQDPGQGLRLIYYSQIVNDFQKGDIAEGYSVSREKKESFPLTVTSAQKNPTAFYLCASSMENRGLYEQYFGPGTRLTVT.

A single count supports this clone. V is TRBV4-3 and J is TRBJ2-7; tentatively, D is TRBD1 (6 bases). The CDR3 extends over 15 amino acids. Trimming pared 2 bases from V and 3 bases from J, leaving 14 bases between. CDR1 and CDR2 (germline): LGHNA, YSLEER. The CDR3 sequence: CASSQLPDSYYEQYF. CDR3 nucleotides: TGCGCCAGCAGCCAACTCCCGGACAGCTACTACGAGCAGTACTTC.

The chain carries TRBV4-3 and TRBJ2-1, with D possibly being TRBD1 (5 bases). The germline CDR1 and CDR2 sequences are LGHNA and YSLEER. The CDR3 has 14 residues. The V and J ends lost 0 bases and 9 bases respectively, with 12 bases between them. The CDR3 loop reads CASSQDTSRAEQFF. The CDR3 DNA follows: TGCGCCAGCAGCCAAGATACGTCCAGGGCTGAGCAGTTCTTC.

This rearrangement joins TRBV28 to TRBJ2-5; 9 nucleotides match TRBD2. The V gene's germline CDR1 is MDHEN and CDR2 SYDVKM. V was clipped by 3 bases and J by 4 bases; unmatched bases: 6. The CDR3 spans 15 residues. CDR3 DNA: TGTGCCAGCAGTTTCCTAGCGGGGTCGGGAGAGACCCAGTACTTC. Amino acids: CASSFLAGSGETQYF.

The V gene is TRBV6-4, the J gene TRBJ2-3; 11 bases are a match to TRBD1. From germline, CDR1 is MRHNA and CDR2 SNTAGT. V dropped 6 bases and J dropped 6; count of bases not matched to a gene: 5. This CDR3 region has 14 residues. CDR3 nucleotides: TGTGCCAGCAGCCGGGACAGGGGGACCGATACGCAGTATTTT. It translates to CASSRDRGTDTQYF.

Only one count was recorded for this clone. The rearrangement joins TRBV7-2 to TRBJ1-2; 9 bases agree with TRBD1. The germline V gene has CDR1 SGHTA and CDR2 FQGNSA. V trimming: 5 bases; J trimming: 8 bases; junction bases outside the gene matches: 9. The CDR3 extends over 14 amino acids. The CDR3 sequence is CASSLGQGFNGYTF. Written as DNA, the CDR3 is TGTGCCAGCAGCCTTGGACAGGGGTTTAACGGCTACACCTTC.

The V call is TRBV28, the J call TRBJ2-7, with 7 bases that match TRBD2. Losses at the gene ends were 1 base for V and 0 bases for J; bases not matched to a gene: 6. This CDR3 has 16 residues. The germline V gene has CDR1 MDHEN and CDR2 SYDVKM. CDR3 sequence (DNA): TGTGCCAGCAGTTTATTTGGGAGGGGCCTCTCCTACGAGCAGTACTTC. Amino acids: CASSLFGRGLSYEQYF.

The genes are TRBV5-4 and TRBJ2-4; 8 nucleotides match TRBD1. CDR3 length: 14 amino acids. V gave up 3 bases and J gave up 8 bases; unmatched junction bases: 7. CDR1 is SGHNT and CDR2 is YYREEE in the germline V gene (reference sequence). The CDR3 sequence: CASSSTGAGDIQYF. CDR3 DNA: TGTGCCAGCAGCTCGACAGGGGCTGGAGACATTCAGTACTTC.

This sequence joins TRBV12-5 and TRBJ1-1; a possible D gene is TRBD1 (5 bases). The CDR3 contains 12 residues. Between the trimmed V and J ends, which lost 4 bases and 8 bases, there was a span of 11 bases. CDR1 and CDR2 from the germline V gene are LGHNT and FRNRAP. In DNA, the CDR3 is TGTGCTAGTGGTTCCCAGGGCCGGGAAGCTTTCTTT. Its protein product is CASGSQGREAFF.

This chain connects TRBV9 to TRBJ1-2; 10 bases are shared with TRBD1. This CDR3 contains 14 residues. CDR1 and CDR2 from the germline V gene are SGDLS and YYNGEE. V lost 4 bases, J lost 5 bases, and 5 bases stayed unmatched. The CDR3 sequence: CASSQRGQGYGYTF. In DNA, the CDR3 is TGTGCCAGCAGCCAACGGGGACAGGGGTATGGCTACACCTTC.

The gene calls are TRBV7-9 and TRBJ2-3; 12 bases match TRBD2. The V segment lost 5 bases and the J segment 2 bases; nucleotides outside the gene matches: 5. CDR1 and CDR2 (germline): SEHNR, FQNEAQ (reference sequence). The CDR3 spans 16 residues. This chain's CDR3 is CASSPLAGGLTDTQYF. CDR3 DNA sequence: TGTGCCAGCAGCCCACTAGCGGGGGGACTCACAGATACGCAGTATTTT.

V and J are TRBV5-1 and TRBJ2-1; D gene ambiguous. Germline V gene sequence: CDR1 SGHRS, CDR2 YFSETQ. This CDR3 has 15 amino acids. Trimming removed 4 bases at V and 4 bases at J, with 15 bases between. In DNA, the CDR3 is TGCGCCAGCAGCGCATACGAGGCCAGTTACAATGAGCAGTTCTTC. Amino acids: CASSAYEASYNEQFF.

CDR3 DNA sequence: TGTGCCAGCAGCCCAGAGGGGGGGTGGTACAATGAGCAGTTCTTC. Amino acids: CASSPEGGWYNEQFF. The rearrangement uses TRBV7-3 and TRBJ2-1; tentative D call: TRBD2 (7 bases). The CDR3 runs 15 residues. Trimming cost V 5 bases and J 4 bases, with 15 bases left between them. CDR1 and CDR2 from the germline V gene are SGHTA and FQGTGA. Combining the CDR3 with reference TRBV7-3 and TRBJ2-1 gives the whole variable domain GAGVSQTPSNKVTEKGKYVELRCDPISGHTALYWYRQSLGQGPEFLIYFQGTGAADDSGLPNDRFFAVRPEGSVSTLKIQRTERGDSAVYLCASSPEGGWYNEQFFGPGTRLTVL.

The chain is built from TRBV25-1 and TRBJ2-2, with D uncertain. V shed 1 base and J shed 3 bases, with 6 bases lying between them. Germline assignment: CDR1 MGHDK and CDR2 SYGVNS. The length of the CDR3 is 14 residues. As DNA, the CDR3 is TGTGCCAGCAGTGAATCAAGAGACACCGGGGAGCTGTTTTTT. Protein product: CASSESRDTGELFF.

The V and J genes are TRBV4-3 and TRBJ1-1; the D is unclear. Germline V lookup: CDR1 LGHNA, CDR2 YSLEER. Trimming removed 3 bases from V and 3 bases from J, with 14 bases in between. The CDR3 is 15 amino acids. CDR3 region: CASSQEGGWDTEAFF. The CDR3 bases are TGCGCCAGCAGCCAGGAGGGCGGGTGGGACACTGAAGCTTTCTTT.

CDR3: CASSDRTSGVQETQYF. The CDR3 DNA is TGTGCCAGCAGTGATAGGACTAGCGGGGTCCAAGAGACCCAGTACTTC. J is TRBJ2-5 and V is TRBV9; TRBD2 matches at 12 bases. The trim removed 5 bases at V and 1 base at J, leaving 6 bases unmatched. CDR1 and CDR2 (germline): SGDLS, YYNGEE. This CDR3 contains 16 residues.

The chain carries TRBV7-9 and TRBJ2-3; TRBD2 agrees at 10 bases. The CDR3 contains 14 residues. V was pared by 9 bases and J by 3 bases, with 6 bases of the junction left unmatched. CDR1 SEHNR and CDR2 FQNEAQ come from the germline V gene (reference sequence). The CDR3 DNA sequence: TGTGCCAGTACCGGGGGACTAGCGACAGATACGCAGTATTTT. This encodes CASTGGLATDTQYF.

This clone showed up just once. The chain carries TRBV28 and TRBJ1-5; 8 bases align to TRBD1. Germline CDR1 MDHEN, CDR2 SYDVKM. V gave up 4 bases and J gave up 7 bases; unmatched junction bases: 9. The CDR3 contains 15 residues. The CDR3 protein is CASSSPQGAGQPQHF. The DNA of the CDR3 is TGTGCCAGCAGTTCACCTCAGGGGGCCGGGCAGCCCCAGCATTTT.

The rearrangement joins TRBV5-8 to TRBJ2-5; no firm D call. The CDR3 sequence is 15 residues long. Germline V gene lookup returns CDR1 SGHTS and CDR2 YDEGEE. The ends were cut back, 4 bases at V and 5 bases at J, with 18 bases in the middle. The CDR3 region is CASSPGRSEVETQYF. The DNA for the CDR3 is TGTGCCAGCAGCCCCGGCCGAAGCGAGGTCGAGACCCAGTACTTC.